A selection of T cell receptor beta chains follows, all from one sample in a study of T cells in Graves' hyperthyroidism and ophthalmopathy. TCRdb analysed the multiplex PCR reads with MiXCR anew, one entry per CDR3 protein. Of 45,000 or so distinct CDR3 sequences listed, 49% are singletons. The material sequenced was peripheral blood or thyroid tissue (not recorded which). All receptors derive from a woman aged 50 to 60 with Graves' hyperthyroidism. The CDR3 runs from the conserved cysteine through the conserved F or W. The order of the fields is clone size, J gene, V gene, D gene, CDR3 DNA, CDR3 protein. A D gene is named only where the DNA matches it firmly. A clone size is listed for some rows: how often the clone was seen (once, few, many), or a class if it is expanded.

clone size: -; J gene: TRBJ1-1; V gene: TRBV5-5; D gene: TRBD1; CDR3 DNA: TGTGCCAGCAGCGCGGACAGGGTCACTGAAGCTTTCTTT; CDR3 protein: CASSADRVTEAFF
clone size: many; J gene: TRBJ1-1; V gene: TRBV5-1; D gene: TRBD1; CDR3 DNA: TGCGCCAGCAGCCCCGGACAGGGGGCCACTGAAGCTTTCTTT; CDR3 protein: CASSPGQGATEAFF
clone size: many; J gene: TRBJ2-7; V gene: TRBV30; D gene: -; CDR3 DNA: TGTGCCTGGACACCCGACAGTGAGGCCTACGAGCAGTACTTC; CDR3 protein: CAWTPDSEAYEQYF
clone size: many; J gene: TRBJ1-1; V gene: TRBV5-6; D gene: TRBD1; CDR3 DNA: TGTGCCAGCAGCTGGGACAGGAGGAACACTGAAGCTTTCTTT; CDR3 protein: CASSWDRRNTEAFF
clone size: many; J gene: TRBJ1-2; V gene: TRBV10-3; D gene: TRBD1; CDR3 DNA: TGTGCCATCAGGGCCGCAGGGGGCGAGACTTACACCTTC; CDR3 protein: CAIRAAGGETYTF
clone size: once; J gene: TRBJ2-7; V gene: TRBV29-1; D gene: TRBD2; CDR3 DNA: TGCAGCGTTGGTAGAGGACTAGCGGACGGGGAGCAGTACTTC; CDR3 protein: CSVGRGLADGEQYF
clone size: many; J gene: TRBJ2-2; V gene: TRBV12-3/TRBV12-4; D gene: -; CDR3 DNA: TGTGCCAGCAGGGACCCGCAAGGAGGGGAGCTGTTTTTT; CDR3 protein: CASRDPQGGELFF
clone size: many; J gene: TRBJ1-5; V gene: TRBV7-9; D gene: TRBD1; CDR3 DNA: TGTGCCAGCAGCTTTACAGGGGGCGATCAGCCCCAGCATTTT; CDR3 protein: CASSFTGGDQPQHF
clone size: -; J gene: TRBJ1-1; V gene: TRBV10-3; D gene: -; CDR3 DNA: TGTGCCACCAGCAGCCCGGAACGGCCGGAGGCTTTCTTT; CDR3 protein: CATSSPERPEAFF
clone size: -; J gene: TRBJ1-2; V gene: TRBV4-2; D gene: -; CDR3 DNA: TGTGCCAGCAGCCCCTCAGGGGTCTATGGCTACACCTTC; CDR3 protein: CASSPSGVYGYTF
clone size: once; J gene: TRBJ2-7; V gene: TRBV7-9; D gene: -; CDR3 DNA: TGTGCCAGCAGCGCGCGGGACAGCTCCTACGAGCAGTACTTC; CDR3 protein: CASSARDSSYEQYF
clone size: many; J gene: TRBJ2-2; V gene: TRBV20-1; D gene: TRBD1; CDR3 DNA: TGCAGTGCCAGCAGACAGGGCCCCACCGGGGAGCTGTTTTTT; CDR3 protein: CSASRQGPTGELFF
clone size: -; J gene: TRBJ1-2; V gene: TRBV29-1; D gene: -; CDR3 DNA: TGCAGCGTCGAGAGGTCCGTTGGCTACACCTTC; CDR3 protein: CSVERSVGYTF
clone size: -; J gene: TRBJ2-2; V gene: TRBV5-4; D gene: -; CDR3 DNA: TGTGCCAGCAGACCCGGGACAACGAACACCGGGGAGCTGTTTTTT; CDR3 protein: CASRPGTTNTGELFF
clone size: -; J gene: TRBJ2-7; V gene: TRBV20-1; D gene: TRBD2; CDR3 DNA: TGCAGTGCTAGTATTAGGACGACTAGCGGGACATCCTACGAGCAGTACTTC; CDR3 protein: CSASIRTTSGTSYEQYF
clone size: many; J gene: TRBJ1-2; V gene: TRBV29-1; D gene: -; CDR3 DNA: TGCAGCGTTTTGGGGGGCGGCTATGGCTACACCTTC; CDR3 protein: CSVLGGGYGYTF
clone size: once; J gene: TRBJ2-7; V gene: TRBV20-1; D gene: TRBD1; CDR3 DNA: TGCAGTGCCTGGACCGGACAGGACTCCTACGAGCAGTACTTC; CDR3 protein: CSAWTGQDSYEQYF
clone size: -; J gene: TRBJ1-1; V gene: TRBV5-5; D gene: -; CDR3 DNA: TGTGCCAGCAGTCCAGGGTACACTGAAGCTTTCTTT; CDR3 protein: CASSPGYTEAFF
clone size: -; J gene: TRBJ2-7; V gene: TRBV6-5; D gene: TRBD1; CDR3 DNA: TGTGCCGTAGACAGGGGGGACTACGAGCAGTACTTC; CDR3 protein: CAVDRGDYEQYF
clone size: -; J gene: TRBJ2-7; V gene: TRBV20-1; D gene: -; CDR3 DNA: TGCAGTGCCGCCCTCCTCAACGAGCAGTACTTC; CDR3 protein: CSAALLNEQYF
clone size: -; J gene: TRBJ2-5; V gene: TRBV7-2; D gene: -; CDR3 DNA: TGTGCCAGCAGCTCTGACGCAAAGACCCAGTACTTC; CDR3 protein: CASSSDAKTQYF
clone size: many; J gene: TRBJ1-2; V gene: TRBV7-2; D gene: -; CDR3 DNA: TGTGCCAGCAGCTTAGGGGGGTCCAGCTATGGCTACACCTTC; CDR3 protein: CASSLGGSSYGYTF
clone size: many; J gene: TRBJ2-5; V gene: TRBV5-6; D gene: -; CDR3 DNA: TGTGCCAGCAGCTTGGGCTTGTACCAAGAGACCCAGTACTTC; CDR3 protein: CASSLGLYQETQYF
clone size: -; J gene: TRBJ1-1; V gene: TRBV20-1; D gene: TRBD1; CDR3 DNA: TGCAGTGCAATAGACGGGACAGGGGCCATGAACACTGAAGCTTTCTTT; CDR3 protein: CSAIDGTGAMNTEAFF
clone size: -; J gene: TRBJ1-2; V gene: TRBV20-1; D gene: TRBD1; CDR3 DNA: TGCAGTGCTAGAGATCGTGGGACAGGGACCTATGGCTACACCTTC; CDR3 protein: CSARDRGTGTYGYTF
clone size: many; J gene: TRBJ1-2; V gene: TRBV6-5; D gene: -; CDR3 DNA: TGTGCCAGCAGTTACTCGGGGTATGGCTACACCTTC; CDR3 protein: CASSYSGYGYTF
clone size: few; J gene: TRBJ1-3; V gene: TRBV12-3/TRBV12-4; D gene: -; CDR3 DNA: TGTGCCAGCAGTGTTCTAGGGGGAAACACCATATATTTT; CDR3 protein: CASSVLGGNTIYF
clone size: -; J gene: TRBJ2-2; V gene: TRBV10-3; D gene: TRBD1; CDR3 DNA: TGTGCCATCAGGGCCGCAGGGGGCGGACACGGGGAGCTGTTTTTT; CDR3 protein: CAIRAAGGGHGELFF
clone size: -; J gene: TRBJ2-7; V gene: TRBV15; D gene: TRBD1; CDR3 DNA: TGTGCCACCAGCAGGGAGATCGGGACAGTCTCCTACGAGCAGTACTTC; CDR3 protein: CATSREIGTVSYEQYF
clone size: -; J gene: TRBJ1-5; V gene: TRBV10-3; D gene: -; CDR3 DNA: TGTGCCATCAGTGAGCGAGGGGGGGATCAGCCCCAGCATTTT; CDR3 protein: CAISERGGDQPQHF